These 29 T cell receptor beta chains came from one sample sequenced in a study of T-cell reconstitution after alpha-beta-depleted transplantation in children (dated by TCRdb to the mid-2010s). Library preparation was by PCR. Sequencing was carried out with an Illumina HiSeq 2500. TCR library preparation used molecular barcoding, with unique molecular identifiers applied to normalize quantification of the TCRbeta repertoire. TCRdb itself trimmed the public reads at Q25 with fastp, ran MiXCR and retained productive beta chains. Each record represents a unique CDR3 protein, reported with the most common genes and DNA among its rows. The sample table contains approximately 200,000 distinct CDR3 sequences; only one count was recorded for roughly 15% of them. The ten largest clones represent less than 15% of the sample. Sequences were derived from PBMCs from the stem cell graft donor, sampled from the stem cell graft. The receptors shown here come from a human donor who donated a stem cell graft to a child with acute lymphoblastic leukemia.

Details on this clonotype: This could be a read error, since a much larger clone is one nucleotide away. The chain joins TRBV12-3 or TRBV12-4 to TRBJ2-1, with TRBD2 identical over 7 bases. CDR3 length: 12 residues. The trim removed 8 bases at V and 7 bases at J, leaving 5 bases unmatched. The CDR3 region is CASGRTRNEQFF. The CDR3 DNA reads TGTGCCAGCGGTCGGACTAGAAATGAGCAGTTCTTC.

This clonotype was counted at least ten times. This chain links TRBV7-2 with TRBJ2-1; D possibly corresponds to TRBD2 (6 bases). Per the germline V gene, CDR1 is SGHTA and CDR2 is FQGNSA. The CDR3 covers 18 residues. Between the trimmed V and J ends, which lost 0 bases and 6 bases, there was a span of 21 bases. The CDR3 nucleotides read TGTGCCAGCAGCTTAGCCACCGTAGCGGAGGGGAGCTTCAATGAGCAGTTCTTC. Amino acids: CASSLATVAEGSFNEQFF. The variable domain in full, with the rest retrieved from reference TRBV7-2 and TRBJ2-1, is GAGVSQSPSNKVTEKGKDVELRCDPISGHTALYWYRQSLGQGLEFLIYFQGNSAPDKSGLPSDRFSAERTGGSVSTLTIQRTQQEDSAVYLCASSLATVAEGSFNEQFFGPGTRLTVL.

The chain links TRBV11-1 to TRBJ2-1, with TRBD2 matching over 14 bases. The germline CDR1 and CDR2 sequences are SGHAT and FQDESV (reference sequence). The ends lost 6 bases at V and 0 bases at J; junction bases unmatched: 7. CDR3 length: 18 amino acids. CDR3 amino acids: CASSQTSGGDSSYNEQFF. The CDR3 DNA sequence: TGTGCCAGCAGTCAGACTAGCGGGGGGGATAGCTCCTACAATGAGCAGTTCTTC.

This clonotype was detected ten times or more. The V gene is TRBV12-3 or TRBV12-4, the J gene TRBJ2-3; TRBD2 matches at 11 bases. The ends lost 3 bases at V and 0 bases at J; junction bases unmatched: 5. This CDR3 region has 17 residues. This CDR3 is CASSFQASGRSTDTQYF. CDR3 nucleotide sequence: TGTGCCAGCAGTTTTCAGGCTAGCGGGAGGAGCACAGATACGCAGTATTTT.

There are many counts of this clonotype. The chain recombines TRBV5-1 with TRBJ2-6; no clear D. V lost 2 bases and J 4 bases, leaving 13 bases between the germline ends. CDR1 and CDR2 from the germline V gene are SGHRS and YFSETQ. CDR3 length: 16 residues. The chain's CDR3 is CASSFQYFSGANVLTF. In nucleotides, the CDR3 is TGCGCCAGCAGCTTTCAGTATTTCTCGGGGGCCAACGTCCTGACTTTC.

This clonotype was observed a few times. CDR3 sequence reads: CAISVSGGSSYEQYF. CDR3 nucleotide sequence: TGTGCCATCAGTGTGTCAGGGGGTAGCTCCTACGAGCAGTACTTC. The chain employs TRBV10-3 and TRBJ2-7; 7 nucleotides match TRBD1. This CDR3 comprises 15 residues. Trimming took 4 bases from V and 0 from J; bases not matched to a gene: 6. Germline V gene lookup returns CDR1 ENHRY and CDR2 SYGVKD.

This chain links TRBV19 with TRBJ2-7; tentative D call: TRBD1 (6 bases). CDR3 size: 15 residues. With 3 bases removed from V and 3 bases from J, the gap between germline ends came to 15 bases. In germline, CDR1 is LNHDA, CDR2 SQIVND (reference sequence). In DNA form, the CDR3 reads TGTGCCAGTAGTATTAGACCCGGACAGAGCTACGAGCAGTACTTC. Its translation: CASSIRPGQSYEQYF. Full variable domain (outside the CDR3, taken from reference TRBV19 and TRBJ2-7): DGGITQSPKYLFRKEGQNVTLSCEQNLNHDAMYWYRQDPGQGLRLIYYSQIVNDFQKGDIAEGYSVSREKKESFPLTVTSAQKNPTAFYLCASSIRPGQSYEQYFGPGTRLTVT.

This clonotype appeared many times. The rearrangement uses TRBV5-1 and TRBJ1-1; 9 nucleotides align to TRBD1. The junction had 11 bases not matched to a gene; V was cut back by 3 bases and J by 5 bases. CDR1 and CDR2 (germline): SGHRS, YFSETQ. The CDR3 runs 16 residues. The CDR3 bases are TGCGCCAGCAGCTGGGAAACGGGACAGGGTGGGACTGAAGCTTTCTTT. Translation gives CASSWETGQGGTEAFF. The full variable domain, with the rest looked up from reference TRBV5-1 and TRBJ1-1, is KAGVTQTPRYLIKTRGQQVTLSCSPISGHRSVSWYQQTPGQGLQFLFEYFSETQRNKGNFPGRFSGRQFSNSRSEMNVSTLELGDSALYLCASSWETGQGGTEAFFGQGTRLTVV.

This clonotype was picked up many times. J is TRBJ1-1 and V is TRBV11-3; D unresolved. Germline V gives CDR1 SGHNT, CDR2 YENEEA. This CDR3 region has 13 residues. Trimming removed 8 bases at V and 8 bases at J, with 18 bases between. The CDR3 DNA reads TGTGCCAGCGTTCCCAAGGGTGGTCGGGAAGCTTTCTTT. This codes for CASVPKGGREAFF.

At least ten counts were recorded for this clonotype. V usage is TRBV15 and J usage is TRBJ1-2, with 9 bases identical to TRBD1. Losses at the gene ends were 0 bases for V and 10 bases for J; bases not matched to a gene: 9. The germline V gene has CDR1 LNHNV and CDR2 YYDKDF (reference sequence). The CDR3 totals 15 residues. The CDR3 loop reads CATSRDRNRGHHYTF. The CDR3, as DNA: TGTGCCACCAGCAGAGATAGGAACAGGGGGCACCACTACACCTTC. Looking up the rest from reference TRBV15 and TRBJ1-2 gives the full variable domain: DAMVIQNPRYQVTQFGKPVTLSCSQTLNHNVMYWYQQKSSQAPKLLFHYYDKDFNNEADTPDNFQSRRPNTSFCFLDIRSPGLGDTAMYLCATSRDRNRGHHYTFGSGTRLTVV.

This clonotype was counted ten times or more. The chain uses TRBV5-1 and TRBJ1-1; D not resolved. CDR1 SGHRS and CDR2 YFSETQ come from the germline V gene. This CDR3 is 16 amino acids long. V was cut by 4 bases and J by 3 bases, with 19 bases left in between. The CDR3 bases are TGCGCCAGCAGCCCGTGGGCTGGATCCTTGGACACTGAAGCTTTCTTT. This encodes CASSPWAGSLDTEAFF.

This chain joins TRBV5-5 and TRBJ2-7, with D perhaps assigned TRBD1 or TRBD2 (5 bases each). This CDR3 spans 18 amino acids. The V end was cut by 0 bases, the J end by 1 base, with 20 bases between. The germline gives CDR1 SGHKS, CDR2 YYEKEE (reference sequence). This CDR3 is CASSLAPDMGDRSYEQYF. The CDR3 nucleotides read TGTGCCAGCAGCTTGGCCCCGGACATGGGGGATAGATCCTACGAGCAGTACTTC.

This clonotype was seen repeatedly, ten times or more. The chain carries TRBV3-1 and TRBJ2-1; D ambiguous. The V gene's germline CDR1 is LGHDT and CDR2 YNNKEL (reference sequence). This CDR3 has 13 residues. The V end was cut by 0 bases, the J end by 4 bases, with 4 bases between. CDR3 protein: CASSQDLYNEQFF. Here the CDR3 DNA reads TGTGCCAGCAGCCAAGATTTATACAATGAGCAGTTCTTC.

This clonotype was found many times. The rearrangement joins TRBV4-2 to TRBJ2-6, with D perhaps TRBD1 (6 bases). CDR1 and CDR2 (germline): LGHNA, YNFKEQ. Deletions cut 1 base from V and 5 bases from J, with 21 bases between. The CDR3 sequence is 19 residues long. The CDR3 is CASSQVNPGDIKWANVLTF. Here the CDR3 DNA reads TGTGCCAGCAGCCAAGTTAACCCCGGGGACATTAAATGGGCCAACGTCCTGACTTTC.

This clonotype was found many times. This chain connects TRBV12-3 or TRBV12-4 to TRBJ2-1; 7 bases are a match to TRBD2. V gave up 9 bases and J gave up 3 bases; unmatched junction bases: 5. The CDR3 is made up of 13 amino acids. CDR3 sequence reads: CASQRDNYNEQFF. In DNA form, the CDR3 reads TGTGCCAGTCAGCGGGATAACTACAATGAGCAGTTCTTC.

This clonotype was seen more than once but under ten times. In this CDR3 the conserved last residue, phenylalanine or tryptophan, is missing, so a read error is likely. The chain carries TRBV6-1 and TRBJ2-3, with D uncertain. The CDR3 spans 13 residues. V was trimmed by 1 base and J by 4 bases, leaving 6 bases between them. The V gene's germline CDR1 is MNHNS and CDR2 SASEGT. The CDR3 DNA reads TGTGCCAGCAGTGAAGTCCAGGCAGATACGCAGTATTCT. Translating gives CASSEVQADTQYS.

This clonotype has at least ten counts. The chain links TRBV20-1 to TRBJ2-1, with 10 bases fitting TRBD2. There are 15 residues in the CDR3. Germline V gene sequence: CDR1 DFQATT, CDR2 SNEGSKA (reference sequence). The trim removed 5 bases at V and 0 bases at J, leaving 4 bases unmatched. The CDR3 region has the DNA TGCAGTGCTGGTCCTAGCGGGAGCTCCTACAATGAGCAGTTCTTC. It translates to CSAGPSGSSYNEQFF.

The chain carries TRBV2 and TRBJ1-1; the match to TRBD1 covers 9 bases. The length of the CDR3 is 14 residues. V was clipped by 6 bases and J by 4 bases; unmatched bases: 6. The germline V gene encodes CDR1 SNHLY and CDR2 FYNNEI. CDR3 residues: CASRDRGSGTEAFF. The CDR3 DNA is TGTGCCAGCAGGGACAGGGGTAGCGGCACTGAAGCTTTCTTT.

The V call is TRBV20-1, the J call TRBJ1-1, with 9 nucleotides matching TRBD1. Unmatched junction bases numbered 5, after V lost 1 base and J lost 2 bases. Looked up from germline, CDR1 is DFQATT and CDR2 is SNEGSKA (reference sequence). The CDR3 totals 15 residues. For the CDR3, the DNA is TGCAGTGCTAGAGGAGGGGACAGGGAAAACACTGAAGCTTTCTTT. It yields the protein CSARGGDRENTEAFF.

This clonotype was found many times. This rearrangement joins TRBV20-1 to TRBJ2-5, with 10 positions matching TRBD2. Unmatched junction bases numbered 7, after V lost 3 bases and J lost 3 bases. The CDR3 has 15 amino acids. The germline CDR1 and CDR2 sequences are DFQATT and SNEGSKA (reference sequence). This CDR3 reads CSARSRGLAEETQYF. In DNA form, the CDR3 reads TGCAGTGCTAGGTCTCGAGGACTAGCGGAAGAGACCCAGTACTTC.

This chain uses TRBV11-2 with TRBJ2-3, with 8 bases aligning to TRBD1. From germline, CDR1 is SGHAT and CDR2 FQNNGV. This CDR3 comprises 15 residues. The V gene end was trimmed by 0 bases and the J gene end by 7 bases; junction bases not matched to a gene: 6. DNA for the CDR3: TGTGCCAGCAGCTTAGACCCTGGGACAGGTAATACGCAGTATTTT. This translates into CASSLDPGTGNTQYF.

This clonotype was detected many times. This sequence joins TRBV7-9 and TRBJ2-3; D ambiguous. The germline CDR1 and CDR2 sequences are SEHNR and FQNEAQ (reference sequence). The CDR3 totals 15 residues. V lost 3 bases and J lost 3, with 13 bases in between. CDR3 in DNA: TGTGCCAGCAGCTTTGCCCTTAGGAGAACAGATACGCAGTATTTT. Translated: CASSFALRRTDTQYF.

At least ten counts were recorded for this clonotype. The V and J genes are TRBV20-1 and TRBJ2-1; D gene ambiguous. CDR3 length: 13 amino acids. V was clipped by 6 bases and J by 4 bases, with 13 bases between them. Germline V gene lookup returns CDR1 DFQATT and CDR2 SNEGSKA (reference sequence). The CDR3 loop reads CSAPTIDYNEQFF. The CDR3 region has the DNA TGCAGTGCGCCAACTATCGATTACAATGAGCAGTTCTTC.

Ten or more counts support this clonotype. The DNA for the CDR3 is TGCGCCAGCGGTGGGGAGGGTGTGGGCACAGATACGCAGTATTTT. Encoded protein: CASGGEGVGTDTQYF. The chain couples TRBV5-1 to TRBJ2-3; 7 bases fit TRBD2. Germline CDR1 is SGHRS and CDR2 is YFSETQ. This CDR3 is built from 15 residues. V was clipped by 7 bases and J by 1 base; unmatched bases: 9.

Ten or more counts support this clonotype. The J gene is TRBJ2-5, the V gene TRBV29-1, with D tentatively TRBD1 (6 bases). V was clipped by 4 bases and J by 5 bases, with 11 bases between them. The CDR3 has 12 amino acids. Germline V gene sequence: CDR1 SQVTM, CDR2 ANQGSEA. The CDR3 region is CSVGGPEETQYF. CDR3 in DNA: TGCAGCGTTGGGGGGCCCGAGGAGACCCAGTACTTC.

This clonotype was seen a few times. This chain connects TRBV20-1 to TRBJ1-1; D might be TRBD1 (6 bases). V dropped 5 bases and J dropped 4 bases, with 20 bases sitting between them. Germline-derived CDR1 and CDR2 are DFQATT and SNEGSKA (reference sequence). This CDR3 has 15 residues. CDR3 in amino acids: CSAYMTGPRSTEAFF. For the CDR3, the DNA is TGCAGTGCTTATATGACAGGCCCCCGGAGCACTGAAGCTTTCTTT.

This clonotype was observed many times. CDR3 DNA: TGTGCCAGCAGCGCCTCGAGGGCCACTGAAGCTTTCTTT. Translating it yields CASSASRATEAFF. The rearrangement joins TRBV11-2 to TRBJ1-1, with D hard to call. V lost 5 bases to trimming and J lost 4 bases, with 11 bases between them. Germline CDR1 reads SGHAT; CDR2 reads FQNNGV. The CDR3 has 13 residues.

This clonotype occurred many times. The chain carries TRBV11-3 and TRBJ2-1; D remains ambiguous. CDR3 length: 15 residues. CDR1 is SGHNT and CDR2 is YENEEA in the germline V gene. With 5 bases removed from V and 0 bases from J, the gap between germline ends came to 11 bases. The CDR3 region has the DNA TGTGCCAGCAGCCCATACACGAGCTCCTACAATGAGCAGTTCTTC. Residues: CASSPYTSSYNEQFF.

This clonotype came up many times. The chain has TRBV6-1 and TRBJ2-7, with TRBD1 as a possible D gene (5 bases). The CDR3 loop spans 13 amino acids. From germline, CDR1 is MNHNS and CDR2 SASEGT. V was trimmed by 6 bases and J by 2 bases, leaving 11 bases between them. CDR3 sequence: CASRATAAYEQYF. The DNA for the CDR3 is TGTGCCAGCAGAGCGACAGCAGCCTACGAGCAGTACTTC.